This T cell receptor (beta chain) was identified in a study of cytomegalovirus exposure and HLA in healthy donors. Study as a whole: Previous work identified 100 million or so unique TCR beta sequences from around 170 million T cells.

Points from the study as a whole: Presence/absence analyses assumed roughly uniform sequencing depth across donors, which may not hold. Published work reported that the classifier diagnosed cytomegalovirus status with high specificity and sensitivity.

60 Vbeta and 13 Jbeta primers were used in PCR. The method was immunoSEQ multiplex PCR; TCRdb's version includes in-frame clones alone and lacks a portion of them. The sample contains under 250,000 clones, 70% to 80% of which appear only once. Comments on this clone: The target antigen is unknown.

The CDR3 covers 13 residues. The germline V gene encodes CDR1 MDHEN and CDR2 SYDVKM. The sample consisted of PBMCs. The sequence derives from a male donor in good health and CMV-seronegative. The chain is built from TRBV28 and TRBJ2-5; 7 nucleotides align to TRBD2. The CDR3 here is CGVRREPSKTQYF. CDR3 bases: TGTGGGGTGAGGCGGGAGCCGTCAAAGACCCAGTACTTC.